Listed below are T cell receptor beta chains from one sample, sequenced in a study of vaccination and CD4 T cells after COVID-19. For these TCRs, the target antigens are not known. Via MiXCR, TCRdb re-called the PCR reads, giving one row per CDR3 protein. The table shows approximately 20,000 distinct CDR3 sequences, with around half occurring only once. The sequences come from CD4+ T cells from blood, cultured in vitro, collected before SARS-CoV-2 vaccination. These receptors were taken from a human donor who had recovered from COVID-19. CDR3s include the opening cysteine and the closing phenylalanine or tryptophan.

v_call	j_call	cdr3_length	cdr3_aa
TRBV6-1	TRBJ1-6	16	CASSEIGQGHNSPLHF
TRBV11-3	TRBJ2-7	13	CASGSRGVYEQYF
TRBV7-2	TRBJ1-3	13	CASSLGTGNTIYF
TRBV20-1	TRBJ1-5	14	CSAPLAGSNQPQHF
TRBV6-2/TRBV6-3	TRBJ2-7	16	CASSGPRGMSSYEQYF
TRBV6-1	TRBJ2-1	17	CASSDALAGGPRNEQFF
TRBV12-3/TRBV12-4	TRBJ2-5	13	CASSGGSQETQYF
TRBV27	TRBJ2-7	15	CASSQLGQGSNEQYF
TRBV6-1	TRBJ2-7	13	CASSAIPRYEQYF
TRBV6-5	TRBJ1-1	15	CASSYSRDLNTEAFF